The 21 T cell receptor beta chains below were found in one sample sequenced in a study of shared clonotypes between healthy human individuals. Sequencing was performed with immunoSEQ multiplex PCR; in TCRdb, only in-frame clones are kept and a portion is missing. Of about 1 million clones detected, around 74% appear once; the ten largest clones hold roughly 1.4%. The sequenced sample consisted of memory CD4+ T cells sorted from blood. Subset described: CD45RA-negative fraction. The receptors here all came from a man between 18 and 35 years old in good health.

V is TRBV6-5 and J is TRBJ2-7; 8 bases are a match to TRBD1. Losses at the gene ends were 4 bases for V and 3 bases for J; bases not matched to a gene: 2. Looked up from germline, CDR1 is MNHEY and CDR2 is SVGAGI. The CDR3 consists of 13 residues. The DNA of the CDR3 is TGTGCCAGCAGTTTCGACAGGGGCTACGAGCAGTACTTC. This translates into CASSFDRGYEQYF.

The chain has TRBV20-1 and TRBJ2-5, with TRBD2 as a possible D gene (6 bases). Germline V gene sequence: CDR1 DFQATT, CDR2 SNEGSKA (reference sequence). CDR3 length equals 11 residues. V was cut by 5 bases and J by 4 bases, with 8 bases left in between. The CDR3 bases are TGCAGTGCTGCCGGGGGAGAGACCCAGTACTTC. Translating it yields CSAAGGETQYF.

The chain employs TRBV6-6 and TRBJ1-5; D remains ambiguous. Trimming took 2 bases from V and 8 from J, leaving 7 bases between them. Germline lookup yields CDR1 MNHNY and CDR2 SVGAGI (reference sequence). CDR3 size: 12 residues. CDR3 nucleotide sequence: TGTGCCAGCAGTTACCCCCGGGAGCCCCAGCATTTT. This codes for CASSYPREPQHF.

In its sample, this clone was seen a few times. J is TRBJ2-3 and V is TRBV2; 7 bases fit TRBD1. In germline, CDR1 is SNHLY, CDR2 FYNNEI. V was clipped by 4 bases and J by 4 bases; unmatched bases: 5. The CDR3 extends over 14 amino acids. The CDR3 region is CASSGGGWADTQYF. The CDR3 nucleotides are TGTGCCAGCAGTGGAGGGGGCTGGGCAGATACGCAGTATTTT.

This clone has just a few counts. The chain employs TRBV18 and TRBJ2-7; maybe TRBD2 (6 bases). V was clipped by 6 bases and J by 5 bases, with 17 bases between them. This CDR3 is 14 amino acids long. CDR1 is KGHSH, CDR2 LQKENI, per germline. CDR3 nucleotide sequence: TGTGCCAGCTCCTTCAGAACGGGAGACCACGAGCAGTACTTC. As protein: CASSFRTGDHEQYF.

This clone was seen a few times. The CDR3 sequence: CASSVRTTSDQPQHF. CDR3 bases: TGTGCCAGCAGTGTAAGGACTACTAGTGATCAGCCCCAGCATTTT. The chain has TRBV2 and TRBJ1-5; the D is unclear. Germline CDR1 and CDR2: SNHLY and FYNNEI. Trimming shortened V by 4 bases and J by 5 bases, and 15 bases separated the two germline ends. This CDR3 is built from 15 residues.

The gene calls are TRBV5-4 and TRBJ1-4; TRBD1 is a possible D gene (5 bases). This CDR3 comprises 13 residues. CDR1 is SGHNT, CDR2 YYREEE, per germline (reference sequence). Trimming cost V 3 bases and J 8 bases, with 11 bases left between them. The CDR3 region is CASSSGTYEKLFF. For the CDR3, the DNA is TGTGCCAGCAGCTCCGGGACCTACGAAAAACTGTTTTTT.

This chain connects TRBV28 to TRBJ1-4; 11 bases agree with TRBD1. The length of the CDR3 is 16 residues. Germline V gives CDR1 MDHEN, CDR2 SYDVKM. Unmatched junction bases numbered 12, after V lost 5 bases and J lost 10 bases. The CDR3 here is CASSLAIGTGGGKLFF. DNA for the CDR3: TGTGCCAGCAGTCTAGCCATCGGGACAGGGGGTGGAAAACTGTTTTTT.

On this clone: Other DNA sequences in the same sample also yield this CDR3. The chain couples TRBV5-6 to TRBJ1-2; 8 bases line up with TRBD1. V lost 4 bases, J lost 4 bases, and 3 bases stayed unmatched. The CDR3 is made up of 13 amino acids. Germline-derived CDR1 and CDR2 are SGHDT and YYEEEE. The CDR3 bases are TGTGCCAGCAGCCTAGACAGGGGCTATGGCTACACCTTC. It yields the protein CASSLDRGYGYTF.

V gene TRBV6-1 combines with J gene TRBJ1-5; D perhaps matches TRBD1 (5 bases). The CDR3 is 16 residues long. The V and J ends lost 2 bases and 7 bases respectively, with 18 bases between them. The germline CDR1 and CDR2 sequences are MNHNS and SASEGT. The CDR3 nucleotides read TGTGCCAGCAGTGAACGGTCAGGGTCGCTCGGGCAGCCCCAGCATTTT. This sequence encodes CASSERSGSLGQPQHF.

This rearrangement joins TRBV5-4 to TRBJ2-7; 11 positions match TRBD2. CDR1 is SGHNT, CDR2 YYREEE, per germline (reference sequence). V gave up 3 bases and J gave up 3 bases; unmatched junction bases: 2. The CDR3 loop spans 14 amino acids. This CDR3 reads CASSSGLAGYEQYF. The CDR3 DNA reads TGTGCCAGCAGCTCTGGACTAGCGGGCTACGAGCAGTACTTC.

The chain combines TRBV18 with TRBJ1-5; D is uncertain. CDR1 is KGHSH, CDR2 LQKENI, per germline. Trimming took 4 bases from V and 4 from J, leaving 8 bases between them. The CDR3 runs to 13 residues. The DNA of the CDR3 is TGTGCCAGCTCACAATTGGAGAATCAGCCCCAGCATTTT. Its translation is CASSQLENQPQHF.

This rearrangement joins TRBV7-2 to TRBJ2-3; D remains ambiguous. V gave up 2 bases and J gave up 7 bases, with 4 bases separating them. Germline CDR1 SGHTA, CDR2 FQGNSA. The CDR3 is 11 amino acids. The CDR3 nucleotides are TGTGCCAGCAGCTTACTCCATACGCAGTATTTT. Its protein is CASSLLHTQYF.

The CDR3 nucleotides read TGTGCCTGGAGTGGGCAGATTAGCAATCAGCCCCAGCATTTT. It yields the protein CAWSGQISNQPQHF. The V call is TRBV30, the J call TRBJ1-5, with D hard to call. Trimming left V 1 base short and J 0 bases short, with 7 bases between. This CDR3 comprises 14 residues. Germline assignment: CDR1 GTSNPN and CDR2 SVGIG (reference sequence).

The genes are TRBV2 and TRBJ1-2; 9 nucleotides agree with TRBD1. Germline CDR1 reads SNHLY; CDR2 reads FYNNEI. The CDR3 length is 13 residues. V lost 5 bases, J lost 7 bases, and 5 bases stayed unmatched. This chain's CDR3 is CASSRDRVRGYTF. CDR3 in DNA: TGTGCCAGCAGTCGGGACAGGGTTCGTGGCTACACCTTC.

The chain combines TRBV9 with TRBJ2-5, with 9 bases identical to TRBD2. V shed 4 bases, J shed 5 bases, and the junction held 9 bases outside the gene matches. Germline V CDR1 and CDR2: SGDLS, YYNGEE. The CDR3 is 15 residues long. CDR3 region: CASSTPAGGAETQYF. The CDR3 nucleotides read TGTGCCAGCAGCACCCCCGCGGGGGGGGCTGAGACCCAGTACTTC. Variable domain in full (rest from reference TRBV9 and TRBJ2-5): DSGVTQTPKHLITATGQRVTLRCSPRSGDLSVYWYQQSLDQGLQFLIQYYNGEERAKGNILERFSAQQFPDLHSELNLSSLELGDSALYFCASSTPAGGAETQYFGPGTRLLVL.

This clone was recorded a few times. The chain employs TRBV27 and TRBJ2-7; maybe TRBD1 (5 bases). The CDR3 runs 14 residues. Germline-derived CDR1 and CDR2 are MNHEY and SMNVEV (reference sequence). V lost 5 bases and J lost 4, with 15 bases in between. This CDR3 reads CASSTQKGPYEQYF. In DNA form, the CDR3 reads TGTGCCAGCAGTACTCAGAAGGGGCCTTACGAGCAGTACTTC.

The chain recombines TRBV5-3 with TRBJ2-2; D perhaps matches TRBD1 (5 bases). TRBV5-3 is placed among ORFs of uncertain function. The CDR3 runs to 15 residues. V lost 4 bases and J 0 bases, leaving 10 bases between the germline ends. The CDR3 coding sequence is TGTGCCAGAAGCGAGACAGCCACGAACACCGGGGAGCTGTTTTTT. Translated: CARSETATNTGELFF.

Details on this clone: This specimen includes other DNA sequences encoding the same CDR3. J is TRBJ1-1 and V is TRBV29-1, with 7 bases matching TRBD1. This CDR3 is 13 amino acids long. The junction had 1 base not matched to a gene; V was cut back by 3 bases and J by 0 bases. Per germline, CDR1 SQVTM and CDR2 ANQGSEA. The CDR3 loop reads CSVEGQLNTEAFF. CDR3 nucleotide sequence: TGCAGCGTTGAGGGACAGTTGAACACTGAAGCTTTCTTT.

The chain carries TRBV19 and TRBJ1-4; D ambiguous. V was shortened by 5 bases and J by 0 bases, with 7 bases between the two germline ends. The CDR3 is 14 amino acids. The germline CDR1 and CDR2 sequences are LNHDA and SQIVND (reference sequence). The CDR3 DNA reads TGTGCCAGTAGTCCGTATGCAACTAATGAAAAACTGTTTTTT. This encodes CASSPYATNEKLFF.

Here the CDR3 reads CASRMDLTYEQYF. In nucleotides, the CDR3 is TGTGCCAGCCGAATGGACCTGACCTACGAGCAGTACTTC. V usage is TRBV2 and J usage is TRBJ2-7; no reliable D call. Germline V lookup: CDR1 SNHLY, CDR2 FYNNEI. CDR3 size: 13 residues. V gave up 8 bases and J gave up 2 bases, with 13 bases separating them.